The clone carrying this TCR beta chain showed up just a few times. The sample comes from a study of cytomegalovirus exposure and HLA in healthy donors. With 60 Vbeta and 13 Jbeta primers, the PCR was carried out. TCRdb's table, derived via immunoSEQ multiplex PCR, lists solely in-frame clones and lacks some. The table includes 140,000 to 150,000 clones, 80% detected once. CDR1 and CDR2 (germline): SGHTA, FQGNSA. This CDR3 has 14 residues. The germline V and J ends were trimmed by 3 bases and 2 bases, with 11 bases remaining between them. Sequencing was done on a sample of PBMCs. This TCR came from a woman aged 30 to 39 in good health and CMV-seronegative. The chain joins TRBV7-2 to TRBJ2-7; D might be TRBD2 (5 bases). The CDR3 here is CASSFSLATYEQYF. The CDR3, as DNA: TGTGCCAGCAGCTTTAGCCTAGCAACCTACGAGCAGTACTTC.